This entry concerns a single T cell receptor beta chain. One end of the junction does not line up with germline, which may come from a read error. This specimen comes from a study of T cell changes during pregnancy in multiple sclerosis. Using immunoSEQ multiplex PCR, the repertoire was profiled, and TCRdb retains in-frame clones only, with some absent. Here the sample spans under 50,000 clones, roughly 93% being singletons. This CDR3 is 15 amino acids long. CDR1 is SGHRS and CDR2 is YFSETQ in the germline V gene. This TCR was recovered from a female donor in good health, enrolled as a control in a pregnancy study. Sequences were derived from CD4+ T cells from peripheral blood mononuclear cells, sampled in the second trimester of pregnancy. The J gene is TRBJ2-2, the V gene TRBV5-1; perhaps TRBD2 as D (5 bases). CDR3 in amino acids: CASSADRGNAGELFF. CDR3 in DNA: TGCGCCAGCAGCGCCGATAGAGGGAACGCCGGGGAGCTGTTTTTT.